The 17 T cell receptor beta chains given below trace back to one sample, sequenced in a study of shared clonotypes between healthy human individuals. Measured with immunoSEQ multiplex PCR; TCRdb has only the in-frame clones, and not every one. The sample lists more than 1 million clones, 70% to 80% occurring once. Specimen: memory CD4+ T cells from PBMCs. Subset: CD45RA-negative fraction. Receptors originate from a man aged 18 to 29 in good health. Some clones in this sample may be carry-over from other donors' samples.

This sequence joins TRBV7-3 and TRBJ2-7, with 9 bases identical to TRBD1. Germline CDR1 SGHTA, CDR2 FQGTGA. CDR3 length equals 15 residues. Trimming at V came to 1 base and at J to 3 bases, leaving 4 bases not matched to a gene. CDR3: CASSLSGTGSYEQYF. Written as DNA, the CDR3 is TGTGCCAGCAGCTTAAGCGGGACAGGGAGCTACGAGCAGTACTTC.

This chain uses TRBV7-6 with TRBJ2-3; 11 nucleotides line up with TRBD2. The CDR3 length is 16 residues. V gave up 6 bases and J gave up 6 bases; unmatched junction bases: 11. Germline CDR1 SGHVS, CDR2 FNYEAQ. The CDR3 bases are TGTGCCAGCAGTCCCGGGATAGCGGGAGGGCCGGATACGCAGTATTTT. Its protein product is CASSPGIAGGPDTQYF.

The CDR3 DNA follows: TGTGCCAGCAACCGGGACGGCACCAGCTACGAGCAGTACTTC. Amino acids: CASNRDGTSYEQYF. This chain connects TRBV18 to TRBJ2-7, with D perhaps assigned TRBD1 or TRBD2 (5 bases each). The V end was cut by 8 bases, the J end by 3 bases, with 17 bases between. The CDR3 consists of 14 residues. The germline V gene has CDR1 KGHSH and CDR2 LQKENI.

The CDR3 loop reads CASSLANKLTYEQYF. For the CDR3, the DNA is TGTGCCAGCAGCTTAGCTAACAAACTTACCTACGAGCAGTACTTC. The rearrangement uses TRBV7-2 and TRBJ2-7; D is unresolved. The V gene's germline CDR1 is SGHTA and CDR2 FQGNSA. The CDR3 has 15 residues. V was shortened by 0 bases and J by 2 bases, with 11 bases between the two germline ends.

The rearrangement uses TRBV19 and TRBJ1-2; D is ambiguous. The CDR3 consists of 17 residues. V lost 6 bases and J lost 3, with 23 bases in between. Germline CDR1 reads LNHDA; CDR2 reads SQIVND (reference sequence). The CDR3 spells CASSPPFGAVLDYGYTF. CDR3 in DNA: TGTGCCAGTAGCCCGCCCTTTGGCGCAGTCCTCGACTATGGCTACACCTTC. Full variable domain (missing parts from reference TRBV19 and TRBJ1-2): DGGITQSPKYLFRKEGQNVTLSCEQNLNHDAMYWYRQDPGQGLRLIYYSQIVNDFQKGDIAEGYSVSREKKESFPLTVTSAQKNPTAFYLCASSPPFGAVLDYGYTFGSGTRLTVV.

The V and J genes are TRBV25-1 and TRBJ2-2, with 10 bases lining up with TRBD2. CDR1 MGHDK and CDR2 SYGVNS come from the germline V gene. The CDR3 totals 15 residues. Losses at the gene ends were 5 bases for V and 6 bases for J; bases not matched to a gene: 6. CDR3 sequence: CASSQALAGAGELFF. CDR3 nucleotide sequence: TGTGCCAGCAGTCAAGCTCTAGCGGGAGCCGGGGAGCTGTTTTTT.

CDR3 loop: CASSFSGADTQYF. The CDR3 coding sequence is TGTGCCAGCAGCTTTAGCGGAGCAGATACGCAGTATTTT. V gene TRBV7-9 combines with J gene TRBJ2-3, with D possibly matching TRBD2 (6 bases). Trimming left V 3 bases short and J 4 bases short, with 8 bases between. Germline assignment: CDR1 SEHNR and CDR2 FQNEAQ (reference sequence). The length of the CDR3 is 13 residues.

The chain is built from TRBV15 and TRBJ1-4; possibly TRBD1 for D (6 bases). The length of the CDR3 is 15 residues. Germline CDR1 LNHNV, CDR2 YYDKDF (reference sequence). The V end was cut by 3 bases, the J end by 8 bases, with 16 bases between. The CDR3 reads CATSSGPRDNEKLFF. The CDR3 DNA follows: TGTGCCACCAGCAGTGGTCCCCGGGACAACGAAAAACTGTTTTTT.

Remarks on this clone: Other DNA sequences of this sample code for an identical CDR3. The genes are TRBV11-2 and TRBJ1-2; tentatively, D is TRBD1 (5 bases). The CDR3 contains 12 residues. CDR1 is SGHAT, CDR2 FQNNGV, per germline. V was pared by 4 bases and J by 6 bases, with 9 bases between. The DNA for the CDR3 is TGTGCCAGCAGCTGGGGAGGGGATGGCTACACCTTC. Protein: CASSWGGDGYTF.

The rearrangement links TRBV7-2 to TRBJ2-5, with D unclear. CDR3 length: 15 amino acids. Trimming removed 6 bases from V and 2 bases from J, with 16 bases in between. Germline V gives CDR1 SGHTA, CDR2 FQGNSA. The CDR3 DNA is TGTGCCAGCAGTCCGGACCGGCTGAGGCAAGAGACCCAGTACTTC. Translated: CASSPDRLRQETQYF. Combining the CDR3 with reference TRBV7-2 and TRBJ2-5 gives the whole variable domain GAGVSQSPSNKVTEKGKDVELRCDPISGHTALYWYRQSLGQGLEFLIYFQGNSAPDKSGLPSDRFSAERTGGSVSTLTIQRTQQEDSAVYLCASSPDRLRQETQYFGPGTRLLVL.

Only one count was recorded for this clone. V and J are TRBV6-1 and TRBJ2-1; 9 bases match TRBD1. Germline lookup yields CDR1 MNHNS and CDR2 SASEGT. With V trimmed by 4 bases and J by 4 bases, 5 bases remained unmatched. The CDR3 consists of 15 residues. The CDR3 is CASSVRGQGYNEQFF. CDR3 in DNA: TGTGCCAGCAGTGTAAGGGGACAGGGTTACAATGAGCAGTTCTTC.

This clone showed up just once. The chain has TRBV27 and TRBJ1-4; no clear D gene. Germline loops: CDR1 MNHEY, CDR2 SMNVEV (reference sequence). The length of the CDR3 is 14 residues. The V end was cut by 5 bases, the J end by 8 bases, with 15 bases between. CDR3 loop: CASSPADLGEKLFF. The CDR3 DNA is TGTGCCAGCAGTCCCGCTGATCTCGGGGAAAAACTGTTTTTT.

The CDR3 region is CASSFHLARTGELFF. In DNA, the CDR3 is TGTGCCAGCAGCTTCCATCTAGCGCGTACCGGGGAGCTGTTTTTT. The J gene is TRBJ2-2, the V gene TRBV5-8, with D tentatively TRBD2 (6 bases). The CDR3 sequence is 15 residues long. Germline V lookup: CDR1 SGHTS, CDR2 YDEGEE. V shed 2 bases and J shed 5 bases, with 13 bases lying between them.

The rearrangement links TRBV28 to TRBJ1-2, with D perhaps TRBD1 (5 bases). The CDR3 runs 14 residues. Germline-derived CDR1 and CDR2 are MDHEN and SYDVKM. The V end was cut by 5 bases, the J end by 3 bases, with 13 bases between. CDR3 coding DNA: TGTGCCAGCAGTCCTACAGGTTTCGACTATGGCTACACCTTC. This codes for CASSPTGFDYGYTF.

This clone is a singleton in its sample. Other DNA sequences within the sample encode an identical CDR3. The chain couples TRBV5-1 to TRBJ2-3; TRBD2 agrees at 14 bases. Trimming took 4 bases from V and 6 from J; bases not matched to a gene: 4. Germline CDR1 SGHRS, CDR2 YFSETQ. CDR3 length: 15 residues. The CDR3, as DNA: TGCGCCAGCAGCGGACTAGCGGGAGGCCCCGATACGCAGTATTTT. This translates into CASSGLAGGPDTQYF.

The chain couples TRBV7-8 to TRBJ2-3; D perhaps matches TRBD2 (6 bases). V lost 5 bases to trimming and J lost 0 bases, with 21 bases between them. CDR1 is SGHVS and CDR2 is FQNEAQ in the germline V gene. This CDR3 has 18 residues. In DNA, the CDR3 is TGTGCCAGCAGCCTTTTAGTAGGCGGGACCCTAAGCACAGATACGCAGTATTTT. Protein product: CASSLLVGGTLSTDTQYF.

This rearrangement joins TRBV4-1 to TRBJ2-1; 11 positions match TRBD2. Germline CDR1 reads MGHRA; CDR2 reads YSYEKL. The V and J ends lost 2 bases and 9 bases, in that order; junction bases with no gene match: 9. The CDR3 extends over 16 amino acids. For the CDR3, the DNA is TGCGCCAGCAGCCAAACCCCGGGACTAGCGGTAAGTGAGCAGTTCTTC. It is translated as CASSQTPGLAVSEQFF.